Below are 19 T cell receptor beta chains sequenced from a single sample in a study of long-term antiretroviral therapy in people with HIV. They ran version v3.0 of the immunoSEQ assay at survey level. Measured with immunoSEQ multiplex PCR; TCRdb has only the in-frame clones, and not every one. This table has some 20,000 clones, 90% appearing once. This material consisted of unsorted PBMCs, taken approximately 4.4 years before starting antiretroviral therapy. Receptor source: a woman in her twenties or thirties with HIV.

V is TRBV10-3 and J is TRBJ2-2, with a possible D match to TRBD1 (5 bases). The germline CDR1 and CDR2 sequences are ENHRY and SYGVKD. This CDR3 region has 13 residues. Trimming took 11 bases from V and 4 from J, leaving 14 bases between them. The CDR3 bases are TGTGCCTTGCAAGACAGCAGCACCGGGGAGCTGTTTTTT. Protein: CALQDSSTGELFF.

The V and J genes are TRBV9 and TRBJ1-3; no reliable D call. Germline CDR1 reads SGDLS; CDR2 reads YYNGEE. The CDR3 has 14 amino acids. Trimming removed 2 bases at V and 4 bases at J, with 10 bases between. In DNA form, the CDR3 reads TGTGCCAGCAGCGTGGAGGGTTACGGAAACACCATATATTTT. Protein product: CASSVEGYGNTIYF.

The chain joins TRBV30 to TRBJ1-1, with 8 bases matching TRBD1. The CDR3 totals 17 residues. V lost 2 bases and J lost 7; bases outside the gene matches: 18. Germline CDR1 GTSNPN, CDR2 SVGIG (reference sequence). The chain's CDR3 is CAWSLGWEQGEGGEAFF. In DNA form, the CDR3 reads TGTGCCTGGAGTCTTGGATGGGAACAGGGGGAGGGCGGTGAAGCTTTCTTT. The full variable domain, completed using reference TRBV30 and TRBJ1-1, is SQTIHQWPATLVQPVGSPLSLECTVEGTSNPNLYWYRQAAGRGLQLLFYSVGIGQISSEVPQNLSASRPQDRQFILSSKKLLLSDSGFYLCAWSLGWEQGEGGEAFFGQGTRLTVV.

The rearrangement links TRBV6-5 to TRBJ1-1; D gene uncertain. V lost 5 bases to trimming and J lost 2 bases, with 12 bases between them. Germline V CDR1 and CDR2: MNHEY, SVGAGI. The CDR3 has 14 amino acids. The CDR3 is CASSPQTPNTEAFF. CDR3 sequence (DNA): TGTGCCAGCAGTCCACAGACTCCAAACACTGAAGCTTTCTTT.

The chain recombines TRBV4-1 with TRBJ1-2, with D hard to call. The CDR3 loop spans 15 amino acids. With 0 bases removed from V and 2 bases from J, the gap between germline ends came to 10 bases. Germline lookup yields CDR1 MGHRA and CDR2 YSYEKL. CDR3 nucleotides: TGCGCCAGCAGCCAAGATGCGGGTGTGAACTATGGCTACACCTTC. Translation: CASSQDAGVNYGYTF.

The chain is built from TRBV29-1 and TRBJ2-3; 9 bases match TRBD2. The trim removed 6 bases at V and 0 bases at J, leaving 1 base unmatched. Germline values: CDR1 SQVTM, CDR2 ANQGSEA. The CDR3 totals 13 residues. The CDR3 coding sequence is TGCAGCGTAGCGGGGGGCAGCACAGATACGCAGTATTTT. The encoded protein is CSVAGGSTDTQYF.

This clone has a single count. The chain couples TRBV5-5 to TRBJ1-3, with 12 nucleotides matching TRBD1. The CDR3 has 19 amino acids. Trimming removed 0 bases from V and 4 bases from J; junction bases left unmatched: 11. Looked up from germline, CDR1 is SGHKS and CDR2 is YYEKEE (reference sequence). The CDR3 nucleotides read TGTGCCAGCAGCTTGGTTCCGGGGGGACAGGGGGCGCCGGGAAACACCATATATTTT. Its protein product is CASSLVPGGQGAPGNTIYF.

This clone was counted once. The V and J genes are TRBV6-6 and TRBJ1-1, with D possibly matching TRBD1 (6 bases). V was pared by 6 bases and J by 5 bases, with 16 bases between. Per the germline V gene, CDR1 is MNHNY and CDR2 is SVGAGI (reference sequence). The CDR3 has 14 amino acids. The CDR3 spells CASSTGPPGTEAFF. CDR3 DNA: TGTGCCAGCAGCACAGGGCCGCCAGGGACTGAAGCTTTCTTT.

The genes are TRBV18 and TRBJ1-6; TRBD1 aligns across 7 bases. Germline values: CDR1 KGHSH, CDR2 LQKENI. This CDR3 has 15 residues. V lost 3 bases and J lost 14; bases outside the gene matches: 13. CDR3 coding DNA: TGTGCCAGCTCACCGGGGGGGACAGCTCCTTCGGCCCTCCACTTT. This encodes CASSPGGTAPSALHF.

The gene calls are TRBV7-2 and TRBJ1-3; D is ambiguous. The CDR3 loop spans 14 amino acids. Trimming shortened V by 5 bases and J by 1 base, and 9 bases separated the two germline ends. CDR1 and CDR2 from the germline V gene are SGHTA and FQGNSA. CDR3 nucleotide sequence: TGTGCCAGCAGCCTAACGGGATCTGGAAACACCATATATTTT. This sequence encodes CASSLTGSGNTIYF.

V is TRBV30 and J is TRBJ1-1; D unclear. Trimming removed 2 bases from V and 0 bases from J, with 7 bases in between. The CDR3 has 13 residues. Germline loops: CDR1 GTSNPN, CDR2 SVGIG (reference sequence). CDR3 in DNA: TGTGCCTGGAGTTTGGGGATGAACACTGAAGCTTTCTTT. Its protein product is CAWSLGMNTEAFF.

CDR3 residues: CASSLDPGGTGGTEAFF. CDR3 bases: TGTGCCAGCAGTTTGGACCCGGGGGGGACAGGGGGGACTGAAGCTTTCTTT. The V and J genes are TRBV27 and TRBJ1-1; 11 bases fit TRBD1. Germline CDR1 and CDR2: MNHEY and SMNVEV (reference sequence). V was clipped by 3 bases and J by 5 bases; unmatched bases: 11. This CDR3 region has 17 residues.

V is TRBV7-2 and J is TRBJ2-7, with 11 bases that match TRBD1. J gave up 3 bases and V 4 bases, and 14 bases lay outside the gene matches. The CDR3 runs 18 residues. Germline values: CDR1 SGHTA, CDR2 FQGNSA. CDR3 coding DNA: TGTGCCAGCAGCTACAGACGGGTGGGACAGGGGGTCTTCTACGAGCAGTACTTC. Its translation is CASSYRRVGQGVFYEQYF. Based on the CDR3 plus reference TRBV7-2 and TRBJ2-7, the full variable domain is GAGVSQSPSNKVTEKGKDVELRCDPISGHTALYWYRQSLGQGLEFLIYFQGNSAPDKSGLPSDRFSAERTGGSVSTLTIQRTQQEDSAVYLCASSYRRVGQGVFYEQYFGPGTRLTVT.

This clone was recorded once. The chain carries TRBV6-1 and TRBJ1-2; D is uncertain. The CDR3 covers 12 residues. With 2 bases removed from V and 4 bases from J, the gap between germline ends came to 5 bases. Germline loops: CDR1 MNHNS, CDR2 SASEGT. This CDR3 reads CASSESSYGYTF. The CDR3 DNA is TGTGCCAGCAGTGAATCCAGCTATGGCTACACCTTC.

The CDR3 DNA follows: TGTGCCTGGAGTGGGGGACAGGGGCAGCCCCAGCATTTT. Residues: CAWSGGQGQPQHF. J is TRBJ1-5 and V is TRBV30, with TRBD1 matching over 10 bases. The CDR3 is made up of 13 amino acids. The germline CDR1 and CDR2 sequences are GTSNPN and SVGIG (reference sequence). V was clipped by 1 base and J by 7 bases; unmatched bases: 1.

This clone was observed once. The genes are TRBV6-5 and TRBJ2-6; D uncertain. The V gene's germline CDR1 is MNHEY and CDR2 SVGAGI. With 6 bases removed from V and 0 bases from J, the gap between germline ends came to 9 bases. This CDR3 has 15 residues. The CDR3 protein is CASSPWDSGANVLTF. CDR3 coding DNA: TGTGCCAGCAGCCCTTGGGACTCTGGGGCCAACGTCCTGACTTTC.

The rearrangement links TRBV19 to TRBJ1-4, with D perhaps matching TRBD1 (6 bases). Germline V gives CDR1 LNHDA, CDR2 SQIVND (reference sequence). CDR3 size: 15 residues. The V end was cut by 7 bases, the J end by 15 bases, with 27 bases between. This CDR3 reads CASKIGEQGEIKVFF. DNA of the CDR3: TGTGCCAGTAAGATAGGGGAACAGGGCGAAATCAAGGTGTTTTTT.

The chain carries TRBV19 and TRBJ1-6, with D unresolved. CDR1 and CDR2 from the germline V gene are LNHDA and SQIVND (reference sequence). V gave up 3 bases and J gave up 9 bases, with 12 bases separating them. The length of the CDR3 is 14 residues. The chain's CDR3 is CASSIYSRRSPLHF. The CDR3, as DNA: TGTGCCAGTAGTATTTATAGTAGGCGTTCACCCCTCCACTTT.

The rearrangement uses TRBV5-1 and TRBJ2-7; TRBD2 agrees at 14 bases. V lost 4 bases and J lost 9; bases outside the gene matches: 24. Germline assignment: CDR1 SGHRS and CDR2 YFSETQ. CDR3 size: 20 residues. The CDR3 sequence is CASSQSPGLAGVGSIRRQYF. The CDR3 DNA reads TGCGCCAGCAGCCAAAGTCCGGGACTAGCGGGGGTTGGGTCAATACGACGGCAGTACTTC.